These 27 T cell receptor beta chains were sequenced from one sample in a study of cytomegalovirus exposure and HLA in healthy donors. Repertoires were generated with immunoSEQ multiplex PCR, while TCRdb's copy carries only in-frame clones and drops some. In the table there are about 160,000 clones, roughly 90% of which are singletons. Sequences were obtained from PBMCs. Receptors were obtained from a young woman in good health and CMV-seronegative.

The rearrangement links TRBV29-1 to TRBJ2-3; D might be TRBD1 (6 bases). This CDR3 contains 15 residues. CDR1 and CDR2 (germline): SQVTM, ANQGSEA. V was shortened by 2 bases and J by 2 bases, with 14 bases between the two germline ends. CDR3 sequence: CSVERGGRDTDTQYF. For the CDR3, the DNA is TGCAGCGTTGAAAGAGGGGGTCGGGACACAGATACGCAGTATTTT.

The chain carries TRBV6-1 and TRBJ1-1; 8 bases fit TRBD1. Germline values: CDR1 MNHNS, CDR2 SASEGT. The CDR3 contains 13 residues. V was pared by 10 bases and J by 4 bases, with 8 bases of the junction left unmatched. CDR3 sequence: CATYRGFSTEAFF. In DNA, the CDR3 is TGTGCCACCTACAGGGGGTTTAGCACTGAAGCTTTCTTT.

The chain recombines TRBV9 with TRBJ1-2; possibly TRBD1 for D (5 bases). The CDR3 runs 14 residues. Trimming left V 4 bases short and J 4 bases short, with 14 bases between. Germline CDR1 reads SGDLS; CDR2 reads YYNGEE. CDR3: CASSPRQQLYGYTF. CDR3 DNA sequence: TGTGCCAGCAGCCCAAGACAGCAGCTCTATGGCTACACCTTC. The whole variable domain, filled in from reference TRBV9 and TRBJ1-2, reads DSGVTQTPKHLITATGQRVTLRCSPRSGDLSVYWYQQSLDQGLQFLIQYYNGEERAKGNILERFSAQQFPDLHSELNLSSLELGDSALYFCASSPRQQLYGYTFGSGTRLTVV.

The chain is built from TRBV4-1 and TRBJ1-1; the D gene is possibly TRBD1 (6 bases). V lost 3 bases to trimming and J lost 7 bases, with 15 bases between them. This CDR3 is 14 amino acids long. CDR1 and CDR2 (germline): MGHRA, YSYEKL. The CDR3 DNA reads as TGCGCCAGCAGCCACCCCCCTAGAGGGGGTGAAGCTTTCTTT. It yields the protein CASSHPPRGGEAFF.

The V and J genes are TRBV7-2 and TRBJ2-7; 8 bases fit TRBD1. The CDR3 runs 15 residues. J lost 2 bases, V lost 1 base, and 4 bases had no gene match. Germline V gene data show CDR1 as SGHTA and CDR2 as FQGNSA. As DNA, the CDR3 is TGTGCCAGCAGCTTAGAGGACAGGGACCCCTACGAGCAGTACTTC. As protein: CASSLEDRDPYEQYF.

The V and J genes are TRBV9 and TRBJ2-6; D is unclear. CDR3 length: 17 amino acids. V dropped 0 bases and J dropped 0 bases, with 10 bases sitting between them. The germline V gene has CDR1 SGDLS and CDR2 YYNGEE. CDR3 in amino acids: CASSVVGSPSGANVLTF. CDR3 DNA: TGTGCCAGCAGCGTAGTTGGCAGTCCCTCTGGGGCCAACGTCCTGACTTTC.

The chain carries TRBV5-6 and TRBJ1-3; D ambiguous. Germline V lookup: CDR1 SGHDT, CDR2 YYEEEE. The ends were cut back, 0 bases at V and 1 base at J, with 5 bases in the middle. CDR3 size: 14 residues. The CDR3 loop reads CASSLGQSGNTIYF. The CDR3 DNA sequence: TGTGCCAGCAGCTTGGGACAATCTGGAAACACCATATATTTT.

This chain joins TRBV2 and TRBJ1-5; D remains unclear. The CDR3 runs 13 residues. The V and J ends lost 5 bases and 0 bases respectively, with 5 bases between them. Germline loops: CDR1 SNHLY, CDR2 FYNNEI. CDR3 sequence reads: CASSQDSNQPQHF. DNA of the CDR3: TGTGCCAGCAGTCAGGATAGCAATCAGCCCCAGCATTTT.

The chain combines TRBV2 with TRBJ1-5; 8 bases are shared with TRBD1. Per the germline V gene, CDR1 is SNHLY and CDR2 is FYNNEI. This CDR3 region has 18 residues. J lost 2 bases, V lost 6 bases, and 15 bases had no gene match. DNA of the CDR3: TGTGCCAGCAGCCTGGACAGGGAGGTCCCGACTGGCAATCAGCCCCAGCATTTT. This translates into CASSLDREVPTGNQPQHF.

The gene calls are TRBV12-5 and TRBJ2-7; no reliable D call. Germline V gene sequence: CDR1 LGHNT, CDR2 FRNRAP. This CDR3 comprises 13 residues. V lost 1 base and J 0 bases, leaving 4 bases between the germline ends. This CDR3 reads CASGLDTSYEQYF. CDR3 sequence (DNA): TGTGCTAGTGGTTTGGACACCTCCTACGAGCAGTACTTC.

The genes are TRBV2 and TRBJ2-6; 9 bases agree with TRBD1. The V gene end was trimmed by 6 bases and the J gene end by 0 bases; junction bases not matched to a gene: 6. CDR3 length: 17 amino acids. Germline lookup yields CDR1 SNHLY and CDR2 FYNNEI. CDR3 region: CASSPGTGHSGANVLTF. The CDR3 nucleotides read TGTGCCAGCAGCCCCGGGACAGGGCACTCTGGGGCCAACGTCCTGACTTTC.

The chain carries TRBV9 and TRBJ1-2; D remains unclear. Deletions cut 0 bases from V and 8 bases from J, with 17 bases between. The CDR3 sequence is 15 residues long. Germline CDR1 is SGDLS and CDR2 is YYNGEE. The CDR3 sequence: CASSVDGSRSQGYTF. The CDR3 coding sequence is TGTGCCAGCAGCGTAGACGGGAGCAGGAGCCAGGGCTACACCTTC.

For the CDR3, the DNA is TGTGCCAGCAAGTTGGGACAGATCTATGGCTACACCTTC. Protein sequence: CASKLGQIYGYTF. The gene calls are TRBV6-1 and TRBJ1-2, with 7 bases matching TRBD1. With 7 bases clipped from V and 4 bases from J, the junction kept 6 bases outside the gene matches. The length of the CDR3 is 13 residues. Germline V lookup: CDR1 MNHNS, CDR2 SASEGT.

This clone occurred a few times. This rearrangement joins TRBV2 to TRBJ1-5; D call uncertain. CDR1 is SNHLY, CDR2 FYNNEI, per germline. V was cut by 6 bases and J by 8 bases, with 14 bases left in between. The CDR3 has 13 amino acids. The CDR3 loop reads CASRGEGGKPQHF. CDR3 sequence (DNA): TGTGCCAGCAGAGGTGAGGGTGGTAAGCCCCAGCATTTT.

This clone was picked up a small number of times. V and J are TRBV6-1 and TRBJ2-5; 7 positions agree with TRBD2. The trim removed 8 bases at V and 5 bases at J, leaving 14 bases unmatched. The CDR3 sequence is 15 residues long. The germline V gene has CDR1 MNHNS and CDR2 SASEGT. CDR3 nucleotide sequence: TGTGCCAGCCAATACCCGGGGGGTCCAAAGGAGACCCAGTACTTC. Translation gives CASQYPGGPKETQYF.

The CDR3 coding sequence is TGTGCCAGCAGCCAATCGGACAGGGGGGACTATGGCTACACCTTC. It yields the protein CASSQSDRGDYGYTF. The rearrangement uses TRBV4-2 and TRBJ1-2; 10 bases are shared with TRBD1. The CDR3 spans 15 residues. J gave up 3 bases and V 2 bases, and 3 bases lay outside the gene matches. Germline-derived CDR1 and CDR2 are LGHNA and YNFKEQ.

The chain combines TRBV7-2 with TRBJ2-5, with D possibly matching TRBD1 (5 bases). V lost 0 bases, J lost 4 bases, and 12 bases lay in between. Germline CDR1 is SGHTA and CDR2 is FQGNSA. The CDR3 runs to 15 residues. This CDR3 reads CASSLAAQGGETQYF. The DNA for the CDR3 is TGTGCCAGCAGCTTAGCGGCCCAGGGTGGAGAGACCCAGTACTTC. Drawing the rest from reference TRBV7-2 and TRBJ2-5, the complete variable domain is GAGVSQSPSNKVTEKGKDVELRCDPISGHTALYWYRQSLGQGLEFLIYFQGNSAPDKSGLPSDRFSAERTGGSVSTLTIQRTQQEDSAVYLCASSLAAQGGETQYFGPGTRLLVL.

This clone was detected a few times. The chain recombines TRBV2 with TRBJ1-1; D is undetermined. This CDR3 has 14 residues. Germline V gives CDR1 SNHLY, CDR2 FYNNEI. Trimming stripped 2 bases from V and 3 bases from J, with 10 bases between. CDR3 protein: CASSERSLYTEAFF. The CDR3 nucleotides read TGTGCCAGCAGTGAACGCAGTCTTTACACTGAAGCTTTCTTT.

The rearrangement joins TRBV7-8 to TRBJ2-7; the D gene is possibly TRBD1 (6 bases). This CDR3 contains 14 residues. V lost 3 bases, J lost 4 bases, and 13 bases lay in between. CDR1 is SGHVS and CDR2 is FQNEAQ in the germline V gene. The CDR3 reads CASSFNRAVYEQYF. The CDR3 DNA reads TGTGCCAGCAGCTTCAACAGGGCCGTTTACGAGCAGTACTTC.

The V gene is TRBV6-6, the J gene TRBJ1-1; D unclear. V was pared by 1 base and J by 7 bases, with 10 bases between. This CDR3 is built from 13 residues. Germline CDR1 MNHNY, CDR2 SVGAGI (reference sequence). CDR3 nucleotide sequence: TGTGCCAGCAGTTACTGGATAGCCAGTGAAGCTTTCTTT. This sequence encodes CASSYWIASEAFF.

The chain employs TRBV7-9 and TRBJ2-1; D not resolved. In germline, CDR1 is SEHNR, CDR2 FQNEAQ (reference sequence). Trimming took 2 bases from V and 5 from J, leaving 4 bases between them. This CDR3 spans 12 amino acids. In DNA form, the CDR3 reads TGTGCCAGCAGCTTACGCGACAATGAGCAGTTCTTC. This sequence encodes CASSLRDNEQFF.

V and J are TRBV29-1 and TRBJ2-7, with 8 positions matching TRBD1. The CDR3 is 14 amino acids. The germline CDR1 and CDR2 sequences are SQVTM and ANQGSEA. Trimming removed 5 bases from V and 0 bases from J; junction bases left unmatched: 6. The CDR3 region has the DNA TGCAGCGTTTTACGGACAGGGCCCTCCTACGAGCAGTACTTC. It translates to CSVLRTGPSYEQYF.

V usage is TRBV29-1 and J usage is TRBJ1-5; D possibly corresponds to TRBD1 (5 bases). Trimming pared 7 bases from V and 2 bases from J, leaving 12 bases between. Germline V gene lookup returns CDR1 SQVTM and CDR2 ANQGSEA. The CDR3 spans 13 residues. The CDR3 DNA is TGCAGCGCCGCTGGGGGGGGCAATCAGCCCCAGCATTTT. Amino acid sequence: CSAAGGGNQPQHF.

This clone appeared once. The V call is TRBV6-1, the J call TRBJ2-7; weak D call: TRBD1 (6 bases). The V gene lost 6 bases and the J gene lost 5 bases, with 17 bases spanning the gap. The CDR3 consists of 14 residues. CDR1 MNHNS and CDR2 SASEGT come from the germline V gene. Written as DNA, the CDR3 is TGTGCCAGCAGATATACGGGACAAAGCCACGAGCAGTACTTC. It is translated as CASRYTGQSHEQYF.

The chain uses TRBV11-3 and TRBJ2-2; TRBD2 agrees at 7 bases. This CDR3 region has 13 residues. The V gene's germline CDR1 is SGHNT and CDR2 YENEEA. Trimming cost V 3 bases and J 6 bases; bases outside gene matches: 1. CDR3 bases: TGTGCCAGCAGCTTGGCGGGGGCCGGGGAGCTGTTTTTT. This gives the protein CASSLAGAGELFF.

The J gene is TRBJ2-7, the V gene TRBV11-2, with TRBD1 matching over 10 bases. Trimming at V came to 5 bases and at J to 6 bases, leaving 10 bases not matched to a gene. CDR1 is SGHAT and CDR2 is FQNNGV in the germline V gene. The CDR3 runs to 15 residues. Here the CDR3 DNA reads TGTGCCAGCAGCCCTCTAGGACAGGGGGGATCCGAGCAGTACTTC. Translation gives CASSPLGQGGSEQYF.

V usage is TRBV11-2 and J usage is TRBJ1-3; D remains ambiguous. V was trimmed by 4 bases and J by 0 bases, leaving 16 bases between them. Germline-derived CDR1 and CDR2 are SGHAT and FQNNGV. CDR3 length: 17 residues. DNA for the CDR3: TGTGCCAGCAGCTCCCCAACCGAGAGGTCCTCTGGAAACACCATATATTTT. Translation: CASSSPTERSSGNTIYF.